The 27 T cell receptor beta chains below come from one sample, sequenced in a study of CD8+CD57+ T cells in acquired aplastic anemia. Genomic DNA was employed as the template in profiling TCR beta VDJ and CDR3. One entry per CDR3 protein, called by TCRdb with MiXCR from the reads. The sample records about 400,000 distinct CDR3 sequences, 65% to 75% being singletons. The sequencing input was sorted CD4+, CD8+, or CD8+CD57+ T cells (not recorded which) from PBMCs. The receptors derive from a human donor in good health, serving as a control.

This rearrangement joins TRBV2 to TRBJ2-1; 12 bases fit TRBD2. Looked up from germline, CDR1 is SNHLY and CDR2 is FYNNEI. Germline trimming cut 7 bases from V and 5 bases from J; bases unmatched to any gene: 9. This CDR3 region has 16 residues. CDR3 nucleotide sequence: TGTGCCAGCATCGAAACTAGCGGGGGGTTCAACAATGAGCAGTTCTTC. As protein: CASIETSGGFNNEQFF.

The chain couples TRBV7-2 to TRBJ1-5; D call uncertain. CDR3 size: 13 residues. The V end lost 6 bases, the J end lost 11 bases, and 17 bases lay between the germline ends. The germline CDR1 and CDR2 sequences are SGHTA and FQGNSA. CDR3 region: CASSPRGSRSQHF. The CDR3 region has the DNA TGTGCCAGCAGTCCCCGAGGAAGTCGGTCCCAGCATTTT.

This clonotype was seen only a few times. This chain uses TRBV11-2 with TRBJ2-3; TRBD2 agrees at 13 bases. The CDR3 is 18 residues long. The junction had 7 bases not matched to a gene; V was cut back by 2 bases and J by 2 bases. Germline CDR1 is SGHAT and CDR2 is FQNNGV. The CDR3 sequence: CASSLLWGLAGTTDTQYF. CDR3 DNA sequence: TGTGCCAGCAGCTTACTATGGGGACTAGCGGGGACCACAGATACGCAGTATTTT.

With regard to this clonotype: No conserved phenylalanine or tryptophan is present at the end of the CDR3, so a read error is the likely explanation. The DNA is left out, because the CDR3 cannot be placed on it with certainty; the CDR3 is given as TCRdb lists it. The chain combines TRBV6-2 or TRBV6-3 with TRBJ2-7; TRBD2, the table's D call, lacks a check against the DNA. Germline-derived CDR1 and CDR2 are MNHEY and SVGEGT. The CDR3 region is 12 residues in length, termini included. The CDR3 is CASSYPSAGDYP.

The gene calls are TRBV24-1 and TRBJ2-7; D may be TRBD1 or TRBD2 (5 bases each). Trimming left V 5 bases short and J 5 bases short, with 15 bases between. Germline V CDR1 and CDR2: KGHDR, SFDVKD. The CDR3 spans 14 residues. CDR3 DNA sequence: TGTGCCACCAGTGTCCCCCCCGGGACCAACGAGCAGTACTTC. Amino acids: CATSVPPGTNEQYF.

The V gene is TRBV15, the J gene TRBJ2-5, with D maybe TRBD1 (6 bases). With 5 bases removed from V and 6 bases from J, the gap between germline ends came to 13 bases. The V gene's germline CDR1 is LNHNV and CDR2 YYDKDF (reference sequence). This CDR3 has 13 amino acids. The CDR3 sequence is CATSETRGKTQYF. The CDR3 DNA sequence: TGTGCCACCAGCGAGACGAGGGGGAAGACCCAGTACTTC. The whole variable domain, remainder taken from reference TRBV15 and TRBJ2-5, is DAMVIQNPRYQVTQFGKPVTLSCSQTLNHNVMYWYQQKSSQAPKLLFHYYDKDFNNEADTPDNFQSRRPNTSFCFLDIRSPGLGDTAMYLCATSETRGKTQYFGPGTRLLVL.

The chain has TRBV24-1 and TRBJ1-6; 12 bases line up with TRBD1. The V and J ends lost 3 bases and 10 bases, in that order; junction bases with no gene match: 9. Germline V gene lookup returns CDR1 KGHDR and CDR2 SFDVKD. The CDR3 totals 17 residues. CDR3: CATSDRDRGRGRSPLHF. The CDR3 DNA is TGTGCCACCAGTGATAGGGACAGGGGGCGAGGGAGGTCACCCCTCCACTTT.

The CDR3 region is CASTLSGTGYTVYTF. CDR3 in DNA: TGTGCCAGCACCCTGTCAGGTACAGGCTACACCGTCTACACCTTC. This chain joins TRBV9 and TRBJ1-2; TRBD1 is a possible D gene (5 bases). This CDR3 is 15 amino acids long. The V and J ends lost 6 bases and 10 bases respectively, with 25 bases between them. CDR1 SGDLS and CDR2 YYNGEE come from the germline V gene.

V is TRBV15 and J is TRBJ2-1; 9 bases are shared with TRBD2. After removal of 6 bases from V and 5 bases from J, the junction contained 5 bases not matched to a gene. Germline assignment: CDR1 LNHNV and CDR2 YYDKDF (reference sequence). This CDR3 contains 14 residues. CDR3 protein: CATRWASGDNEQFF. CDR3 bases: TGTGCCACCAGATGGGCTAGCGGGGACAATGAGCAGTTCTTC.

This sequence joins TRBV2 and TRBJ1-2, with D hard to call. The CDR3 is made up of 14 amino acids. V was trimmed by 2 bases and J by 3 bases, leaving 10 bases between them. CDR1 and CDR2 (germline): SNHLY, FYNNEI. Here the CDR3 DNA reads TGTGCCAGCAGTGAAAGAGACACCTACTATGGCTACACCTTC. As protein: CASSERDTYYGYTF.

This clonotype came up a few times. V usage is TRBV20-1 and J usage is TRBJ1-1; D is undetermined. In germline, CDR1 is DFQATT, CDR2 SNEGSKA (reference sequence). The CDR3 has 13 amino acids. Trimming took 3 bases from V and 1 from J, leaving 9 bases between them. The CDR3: CSASTARNTEAFF. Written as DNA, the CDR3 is TGCAGTGCTAGTACCGCGAGGAACACTGAAGCTTTCTTT.

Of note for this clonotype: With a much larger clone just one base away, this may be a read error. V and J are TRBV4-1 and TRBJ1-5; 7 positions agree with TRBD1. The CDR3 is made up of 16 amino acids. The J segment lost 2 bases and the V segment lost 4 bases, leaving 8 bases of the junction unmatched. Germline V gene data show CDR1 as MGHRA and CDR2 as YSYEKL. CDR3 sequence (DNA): TGCGCCAGCAGCCCATATACAGGGGAGGGCAATCAGCCCCAGCATTTT. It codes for CASSPYTGEGNQPQHF.

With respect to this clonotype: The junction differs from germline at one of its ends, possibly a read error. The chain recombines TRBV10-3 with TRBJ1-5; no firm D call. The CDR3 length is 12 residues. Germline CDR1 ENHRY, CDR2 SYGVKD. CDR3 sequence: CASSELNKPQHF. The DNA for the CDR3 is TGTGCCAGTAGTGAACTGAATAAGCCGCAGCACTTT.

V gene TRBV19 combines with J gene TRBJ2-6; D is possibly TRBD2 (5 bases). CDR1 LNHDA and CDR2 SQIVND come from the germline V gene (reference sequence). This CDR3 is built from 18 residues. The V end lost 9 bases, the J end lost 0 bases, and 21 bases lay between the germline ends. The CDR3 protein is CASSSQAGVRSGANVLTF. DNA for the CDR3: TGTGCCAGCAGCTCCCAGGCCGGGGTCCGCTCTGGGGCCAACGTCCTGACTTTC.

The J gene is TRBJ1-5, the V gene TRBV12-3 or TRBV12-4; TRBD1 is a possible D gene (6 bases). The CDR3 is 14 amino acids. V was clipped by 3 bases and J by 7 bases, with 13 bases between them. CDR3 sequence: CASSFSRGGQPQHF. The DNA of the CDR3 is TGTGCCAGCAGTTTTAGCAGGGGCGGGCAGCCCCAGCATTTT.

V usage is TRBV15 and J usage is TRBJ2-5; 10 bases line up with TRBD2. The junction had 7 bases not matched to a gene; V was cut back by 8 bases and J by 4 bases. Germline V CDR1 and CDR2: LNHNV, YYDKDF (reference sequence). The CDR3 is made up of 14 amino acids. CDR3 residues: CATRPGTSAETQYF. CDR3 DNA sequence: TGTGCCACCCGCCCCGGGACTAGCGCAGAGACCCAGTACTTC.

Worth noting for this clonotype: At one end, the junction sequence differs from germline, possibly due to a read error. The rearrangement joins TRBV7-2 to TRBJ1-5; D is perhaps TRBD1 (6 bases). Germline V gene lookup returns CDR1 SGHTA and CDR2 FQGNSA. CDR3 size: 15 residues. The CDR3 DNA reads TGCGCCAGCAGCTTGGGGGCGGGGAAGTTTGAGTCCCGGCATTTT. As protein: CASSLGAGKFESRHF.

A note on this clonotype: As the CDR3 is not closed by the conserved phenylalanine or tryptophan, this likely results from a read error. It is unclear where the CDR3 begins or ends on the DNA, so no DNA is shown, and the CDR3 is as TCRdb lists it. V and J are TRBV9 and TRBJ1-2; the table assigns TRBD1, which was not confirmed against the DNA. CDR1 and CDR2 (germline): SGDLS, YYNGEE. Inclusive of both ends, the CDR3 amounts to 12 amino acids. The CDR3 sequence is CASSLTGDGYSY.

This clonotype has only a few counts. The CDR3 region is CAISPGTVGNGYTF. The CDR3, as DNA: TGTGCCATCAGCCCAGGGACAGTCGGGAATGGCTACACCTTC. The genes are TRBV10-3 and TRBJ1-2, with 7 bases that match TRBD1. The V and J ends lost 6 bases and 6 bases, in that order; junction bases with no gene match: 10. This CDR3 has 14 residues. Looked up from germline, CDR1 is ENHRY and CDR2 is SYGVKD.

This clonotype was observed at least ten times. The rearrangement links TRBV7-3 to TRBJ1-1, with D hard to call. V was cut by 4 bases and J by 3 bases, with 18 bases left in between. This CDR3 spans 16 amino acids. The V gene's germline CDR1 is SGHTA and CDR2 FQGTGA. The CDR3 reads CASSSDTHSPDTEAFF. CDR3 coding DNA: TGTGCCAGCAGCTCCGACACGCATAGTCCGGACACTGAAGCTTTCTTT.

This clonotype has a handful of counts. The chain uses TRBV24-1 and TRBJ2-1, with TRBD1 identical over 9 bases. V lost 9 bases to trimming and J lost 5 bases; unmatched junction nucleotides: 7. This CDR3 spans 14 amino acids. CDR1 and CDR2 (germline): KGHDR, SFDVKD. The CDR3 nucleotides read TGTGCCACCCAGACAGGGGGATTTCACAATGAGCAGTTCTTC. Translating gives CATQTGGFHNEQFF.

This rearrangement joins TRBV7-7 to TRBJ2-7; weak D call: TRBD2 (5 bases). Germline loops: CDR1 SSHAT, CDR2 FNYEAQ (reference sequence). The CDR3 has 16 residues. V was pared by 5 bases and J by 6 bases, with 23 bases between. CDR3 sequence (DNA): TGTGCCAGCAGCGCCCTGCGCCACGCGGAGGCGTCCGAGCAGTACTTC. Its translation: CASSALRHAEASEQYF.

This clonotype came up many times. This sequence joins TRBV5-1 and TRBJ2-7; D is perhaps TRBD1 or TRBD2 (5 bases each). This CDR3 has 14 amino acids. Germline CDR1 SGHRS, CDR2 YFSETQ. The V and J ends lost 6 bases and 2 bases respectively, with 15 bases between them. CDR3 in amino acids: CASTPVGDPYEQYF. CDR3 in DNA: TGCGCCAGCACCCCGGTGGGGGACCCCTACGAGCAGTACTTC.

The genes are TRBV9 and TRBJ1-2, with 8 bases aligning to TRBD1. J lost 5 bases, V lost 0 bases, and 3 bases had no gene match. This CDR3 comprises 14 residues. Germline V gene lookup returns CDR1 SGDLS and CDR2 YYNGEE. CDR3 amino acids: CASSVGTGWYGYTF. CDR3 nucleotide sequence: TGTGCCAGCAGCGTAGGGACAGGGTGGTATGGCTACACCTTC.

The CDR3: CASSPDRTDEQYF. DNA of the CDR3: TGTGCCAGTAGCCCGGACCGCACCGACGAGCAGTACTTC. The chain is built from TRBV2 and TRBJ2-7, with D unresolved. The CDR3 has 13 residues. Per germline, CDR1 SNHLY and CDR2 FYNNEI. The germline V and J ends were trimmed by 9 bases and 5 bases, with 17 bases remaining between them.

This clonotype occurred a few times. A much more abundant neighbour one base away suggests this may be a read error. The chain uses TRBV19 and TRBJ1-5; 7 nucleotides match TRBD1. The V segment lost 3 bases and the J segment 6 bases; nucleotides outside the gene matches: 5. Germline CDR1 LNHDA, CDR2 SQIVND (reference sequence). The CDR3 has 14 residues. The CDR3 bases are TGTGCCAGTAGTATGAACAGGGGACCTCAGCCCCAGCATTTT. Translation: CASSMNRGPQPQHF.

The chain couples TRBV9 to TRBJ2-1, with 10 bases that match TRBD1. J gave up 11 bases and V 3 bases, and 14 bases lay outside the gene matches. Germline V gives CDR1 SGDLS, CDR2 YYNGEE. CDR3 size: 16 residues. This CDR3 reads CASSEVTGTGDMKQFF. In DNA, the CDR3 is TGTGCCAGCAGCGAGGTGACCGGGACAGGGGACATGAAGCAGTTCTTC.